By sample share, the clone carrying this TCR beta chain is medium-sized. TCRdb ran MiXCR on the PCR reads and lists one entry per CDR3 protein. Of some 3,000 distinct CDR3 sequences in the sample, around 50% are singletons; the top ten hold 40% to 45%. Germline assignment: CDR1 MNHNS and CDR2 SASEGT. Germline trimming cut 7 bases from V and 7 bases from J; bases unmatched to any gene: 8. This CDR3 has 13 amino acids. The sample originates from a study of immune characterization of retroperitoneal liposarcoma. Material for sequencing was tumor tissue. The rearrangement joins TRBV6-1 to TRBJ2-7; 9 bases are shared with TRBD2. The TCR originated in a male donor with retroperitoneal liposarcoma. CDR3 DNA sequence: TGTGCCAGCAAGGATGGCGGGAGGGGGGAGCAGTACTTC. Amino acid sequence: CASKDGGRGEQYF.